These 30 T cell receptor beta chains originate from one sample sequenced in a study of graft-versus-host responses after intestinal transplantation. The assay was immunoSEQ multiplex PCR, and TCRdb's table has in-frame clones only and misses some. The table has roughly 60,000 clones, 91% seen once. The source material was PBMCs, sampled roughly 120 days after intestinal transplantation. Receptor source: a human patient who received an intestinal transplant, so some T cells may come from the graft donor.

This chain links TRBV5-6 with TRBJ1-5; D perhaps matches TRBD1 (6 bases). The V gene's germline CDR1 is SGHDT and CDR2 YYEEEE. CDR3 length: 17 amino acids. The V and J ends lost 0 bases and 0 bases respectively, with 13 bases between them. The CDR3 reads CASSLGPRGGSNQPQHF. As DNA, the CDR3 is TGTGCCAGCAGCTTGGGTCCCAGGGGAGGTAGCAATCAGCCCCAGCATTTT.

The chain is built from TRBV12-5 and TRBJ2-1; D not resolved. V dropped 7 bases and J dropped 6 bases, with 10 bases sitting between them. The germline V gene has CDR1 LGHNT and CDR2 FRNRAP. There are 12 residues in the CDR3. As DNA, the CDR3 is TGTGCTAGTGCAGTAGACCTCAATGAGCAGTTCTTC. Its translation is CASAVDLNEQFF.

The J gene is TRBJ2-7, the V gene TRBV4-1, with D uncertain. The CDR3 sequence is 13 residues long. V was pared by 1 base and J by 3 bases, with 7 bases between. Germline lookup yields CDR1 MGHRA and CDR2 YSYEKL. The CDR3 DNA is TGCGCCAGCAGCCAAGGTTTAGGCTACGAGCAGTACTTC. The encoded protein is CASSQGLGYEQYF.

This clone was counted between two and nine times. This chain links TRBV6-6 with TRBJ2-2, with TRBD2 matching over 8 bases. Trimming at V came to 5 bases and at J to 4 bases, leaving 9 bases not matched to a gene. This CDR3 spans 16 amino acids. CDR1 is MNHNY and CDR2 is SVGAGI in the germline V gene (reference sequence). The DNA of the CDR3 is TGTGCCAGCAGTCCCCTGCGGGGGGCGGGCACCGGGGAGCTGTTTTTT. Residues: CASSPLRGAGTGELFF.

The chain uses TRBV5-5 and TRBJ1-2; D is unclear. The V end lost 4 bases, the J end lost 4 bases, and 20 bases lay between the germline ends. There are 16 residues in the CDR3. CDR1 is SGHKS, CDR2 YYEKEE, per germline (reference sequence). The CDR3 bases are TGTGCCAGCAGCCTTGGGGAGGGATTTTCGTTCTATGGCTACACCTTC. Its protein product is CASSLGEGFSFYGYTF.

A single count supports this clone. The chain has TRBV27 and TRBJ2-1, with D perhaps being TRBD1 or TRBD2 (5 bases each). The CDR3 is made up of 13 amino acids. The V gene's germline CDR1 is MNHEY and CDR2 SMNVEV (reference sequence). Trimming removed 5 bases at V and 5 bases at J, with 10 bases between. CDR3 DNA sequence: TGTGCCAGCAGTCAGGGACGACACAATGAGCAGTTCTTC. Protein sequence: CASSQGRHNEQFF.

The rearrangement uses TRBV27 and TRBJ2-5, with 10 bases identical to TRBD2. The CDR3 totals 14 residues. Germline CDR1 is MNHEY and CDR2 is SMNVEV (reference sequence). V was clipped by 3 bases and J by 5 bases; unmatched bases: 3. CDR3 sequence (DNA): TGTGCCAGCAGTTTTCTAGCGGGGGTGGAGACCCAGTACTTC. As protein: CASSFLAGVETQYF.

Worth noting for this clone: The final CDR3 position lacks the conserved phenylalanine or tryptophan, pointing to a likely read error. The DNA is left out, because the CDR3 cannot be placed on it with certainty; the CDR3 is given as TCRdb lists it. The chain joins TRBV11-2 to TRBJ1-1; the table's D call of TRBD1 was not tested on the DNA. Germline CDR1 is SGHAT and CDR2 is FQNNGV. Inclusive of both ends, the CDR3 amounts to 10 amino acids. The CDR3 loop is CASGDRGSFL.

The chain couples TRBV11-2 to TRBJ2-1; unclear D gene. Trimming cost V 1 base and J 2 bases, with 0 bases left between them. Per germline, CDR1 SGHAT and CDR2 FQNNGV. The CDR3 consists of 12 residues. The CDR3 region has the DNA TGTGCCAGCAGCTTAGCCTACAATGAGCAGTTCTTC. Its protein product is CASSLAYNEQFF.

This chain uses TRBV2 with TRBJ2-2; D is perhaps TRBD1 or TRBD2 (5 bases each). V lost 6 bases, J lost 7 bases, and 9 bases lay in between. The CDR3 runs 12 residues. CDR1 SNHLY and CDR2 FYNNEI come from the germline V gene. The CDR3 nucleotides are TGTGCCAGCAGGGGACGGATCGGGGAGCTGTTTTTT. It is translated as CASRGRIGELFF.

The rearrangement uses TRBV28 and TRBJ2-1; no firm D call. The CDR3 sequence is 11 residues long. V was shortened by 2 bases and J by 8 bases, with 4 bases between the two germline ends. Germline V gene sequence: CDR1 MDHEN, CDR2 SYDVKM. CDR3 coding DNA: TGTGCCAGCAGTTTAAACCATGAGCAGTTCTTC. Translating gives CASSLNHEQFF.

The chain uses TRBV4-1 and TRBJ1-1, with a possible D match to TRBD1 (5 bases). The length of the CDR3 is 17 residues. V lost 1 base, J lost 6 bases, and 21 bases lay in between. CDR1 MGHRA and CDR2 YSYEKL come from the germline V gene. In nucleotides, the CDR3 is TGCGCCAGCAGCCAAGGACACATTGGGGGTCGAATCGCTGAAGCTTTCTTT. Translation: CASSQGHIGGRIAEAFF.

This clone was detected a few times. This chain joins TRBV6-1 and TRBJ2-7; 8 positions agree with TRBD1. V was pared by 3 bases and J by 11 bases, with 9 bases of the junction left unmatched. Germline V gene sequence: CDR1 MNHNS, CDR2 SASEGT. The CDR3 runs 13 residues. CDR3 DNA sequence: TGTGCCAGCAGTGACTACGGACAGGGCGTAAAGTACTTC. Amino acids: CASSDYGQGVKYF.

The chain carries TRBV5-1 and TRBJ2-2; maybe TRBD1 (5 bases). CDR1 SGHRS and CDR2 YFSETQ come from the germline V gene. The V and J ends lost 0 bases and 5 bases respectively, with 11 bases between them. The CDR3 spans 15 residues. CDR3 bases: TGCGCCAGCAGCTTGGAGGGGTCCTGGACCGGGGAGCTGTTTTTT. The encoded protein is CASSLEGSWTGELFF.

This sequence joins TRBV28 and TRBJ2-1, with 13 bases that match TRBD2. The J segment lost 0 bases and the V segment lost 1 base, leaving 6 bases of the junction unmatched. Germline V gene data show CDR1 as MDHEN and CDR2 as SYDVKM. CDR3 length: 19 amino acids. The CDR3 loop reads CASSLSLAGGPSSYNEQFF. The DNA of the CDR3 is TGTGCCAGCAGTTTATCACTAGCGGGAGGGCCGAGCTCCTACAATGAGCAGTTCTTC.

Concerning this clone itself: Other DNA sequences in the same sample also yield this CDR3. V is TRBV5-1 and J is TRBJ2-1; no definite D call. The germline gives CDR1 SGHRS, CDR2 YFSETQ. This CDR3 has 11 residues. Between the trimmed V and J ends, which lost 2 bases and 4 bases, there was a span of 1 base. The CDR3 nucleotides read TGCGCCAGCAGCTTATACAATGAGCAGTTCTTC. Translating it yields CASSLYNEQFF. The full variable domain, rest sourced from reference TRBV5-1 and TRBJ2-1, is KAGVTQTPRYLIKTRGQQVTLSCSPISGHRSVSWYQQTPGQGLQFLFEYFSETQRNKGNFPGRFSGRQFSNSRSEMNVSTLELGDSALYLCASSLYNEQFFGPGTRLTVL.

The rearrangement links TRBV5-1 to TRBJ1-1; D is unresolved. The CDR3 is 14 residues long. The ends were cut back, 4 bases at V and 1 base at J, with 11 bases in the middle. Germline V gene data show CDR1 as SGHRS and CDR2 as YFSETQ. CDR3 residues: CASSAVRENTEAFF. DNA of the CDR3: TGCGCCAGCAGCGCTGTCAGAGAGAACACTGAAGCTTTCTTT.

The chain couples TRBV27 to TRBJ1-5, with TRBD1 as a possible D gene (6 bases). V shed 4 bases and J shed 4 bases, with 17 bases lying between them. Germline lookup yields CDR1 MNHEY and CDR2 SMNVEV (reference sequence). The CDR3 has 16 amino acids. CDR3 amino acids: CASSSGEDRRNQPQHF. CDR3 coding DNA: TGTGCCAGCAGTTCGGGGGAGGACAGAAGAAATCAGCCCCAGCATTTT.

This chain uses TRBV11-3 with TRBJ2-1, with no clear D. V was trimmed by 8 bases and J by 1 base, leaving 12 bases between them. Germline V gives CDR1 SGHNT, CDR2 YENEEA. The CDR3 runs to 14 residues. The DNA for the CDR3 is TGTGCCAGCGCACCGGGCCAGTCCTACAATGAGCAGTTCTTC. The encoded protein is CASAPGQSYNEQFF.

The chain links TRBV4-2 to TRBJ1-2; the match to TRBD1 covers 8 bases. Germline lookup yields CDR1 LGHNA and CDR2 YNFKEQ. The CDR3 contains 16 residues. With V trimmed by 4 bases and J by 1 base, 8 bases remained unmatched. The chain's CDR3 is CASSPDRGDLNYGYTF. The CDR3, as DNA: TGTGCCAGCAGCCCCGACAGGGGCGACCTTAACTATGGCTACACCTTC.

The chain combines TRBV7-9 with TRBJ2-5; possible D gene TRBD1, 5 bases. This CDR3 spans 14 amino acids. With 5 bases removed from V and 4 bases from J, the gap between germline ends came to 14 bases. Germline CDR1 and CDR2: SEHNR and FQNEAQ (reference sequence). The CDR3 DNA reads TGTGCCAGCAGCGTCGGACACCAGGGAGAGACCCAGTACTTC. Translating it yields CASSVGHQGETQYF.

This chain joins TRBV5-1 and TRBJ2-1; 9 positions match TRBD2. The length of the CDR3 is 16 residues. With 3 bases clipped from V and 0 bases from J, the junction kept 4 bases outside the gene matches. Germline CDR1 and CDR2: SGHRS and YFSETQ. The CDR3 DNA sequence: TGCGCCAGCAGCTCCAGGCGGGGGGGCTCCTACAATGAGCAGTTCTTC. This translates into CASSSRRGGSYNEQFF.

CDR3 loop: CASSILREQYF. The CDR3 DNA reads as TGTGCCAGCAGCATCCTACGGGAGCAGTACTTC. The rearrangement uses TRBV7-8 and TRBJ2-7; D remains ambiguous. Trimming took 5 bases from V and 7 from J, leaving 9 bases between them. In germline, CDR1 is SGHVS, CDR2 FQNEAQ. The length of the CDR3 is 11 residues.

This clone was recorded only once. J is TRBJ1-2 and V is TRBV7-9; 7 bases map to TRBD1. Germline CDR1 is SEHNR and CDR2 is FQNEAQ (reference sequence). The V gene end was trimmed by 7 bases and the J gene end by 4 bases; junction bases not matched to a gene: 6. The CDR3 loop spans 13 amino acids. The CDR3: CASTSGTAYGYTF. The DNA for the CDR3 is TGTGCCAGCACCTCCGGGACAGCCTATGGCTACACCTTC.

This clone showed up just once. The chain couples TRBV4-1 to TRBJ2-5; 13 bases line up with TRBD2. After removal of 0 bases from V and 1 base from J, the junction contained 11 bases not matched to a gene. Germline CDR1 reads MGHRA; CDR2 reads YSYEKL. The CDR3 is made up of 20 amino acids. In DNA form, the CDR3 reads TGCGCCAGCAGCCAAGAAGAGGCGTCCGGGACTAGCGGGACCCAAGAGACCCAGTACTTC. It is translated as CASSQEEASGTSGTQETQYF.

The chain carries TRBV11-2 and TRBJ2-1; 11 bases line up with TRBD2. Germline V gene sequence: CDR1 SGHAT, CDR2 FQNNGV. The ends lost 3 bases at V and 7 bases at J; junction bases unmatched: 8. The CDR3 is made up of 16 amino acids. Here the CDR3 DNA reads TGTGCCAGCAGCTTCACTAGCGGGGGCCGGGAAAATGAGCAGTTCTTC. This translates into CASSFTSGGRENEQFF.

This clone has just one count. The chain recombines TRBV29-1 with TRBJ2-7, with D perhaps TRBD2 (6 bases). Germline values: CDR1 SQVTM, CDR2 ANQGSEA. The ends were cut back, 7 bases at V and 0 bases at J, with 13 bases in the middle. The CDR3 has 13 amino acids. The CDR3 DNA follows: TGCAGCGCCGACACCGGGAGCTCCTACGAGCAGTACTTC. It encodes CSADTGSSYEQYF.

In its sample, this clone was seen once. The rearrangement joins TRBV10-2 to TRBJ2-3; possibly TRBD2 for D (5 bases). The CDR3 extends over 15 amino acids. V was cut by 8 bases and J by 2 bases, with 17 bases left in between. Germline lookup yields CDR1 WSHSY and CDR2 SAAADI. CDR3 sequence reads: CASEDVGLNTDTQYF. The CDR3 nucleotides read TGCGCCAGCGAAGACGTCGGACTGAACACAGATACGCAGTATTTT.

The chain employs TRBV7-8 and TRBJ1-1; 8 nucleotides agree with TRBD1. Germline V gives CDR1 SGHVS, CDR2 FQNEAQ. The J segment lost 6 bases and the V segment lost 5 bases, leaving 11 bases of the junction unmatched. The CDR3 covers 15 residues. CDR3 bases: TGTGCCAGCAGCCCAACAGGGGACAGGTGGTCTGAAGCTTTCTTT. It codes for CASSPTGDRWSEAFF.

This rearrangement joins TRBV6-1 to TRBJ2-5, with TRBD1 identical over 7 bases. CDR1 and CDR2 from the germline V gene are MNHNS and SASEGT. CDR3 length: 15 amino acids. The trim removed 5 bases at V and 2 bases at J, leaving 8 bases unmatched. The CDR3 loop reads CASSLGRGFQETQYF. CDR3 sequence (DNA): TGTGCCAGCAGTTTGGGCAGGGGGTTTCAAGAGACCCAGTACTTC.